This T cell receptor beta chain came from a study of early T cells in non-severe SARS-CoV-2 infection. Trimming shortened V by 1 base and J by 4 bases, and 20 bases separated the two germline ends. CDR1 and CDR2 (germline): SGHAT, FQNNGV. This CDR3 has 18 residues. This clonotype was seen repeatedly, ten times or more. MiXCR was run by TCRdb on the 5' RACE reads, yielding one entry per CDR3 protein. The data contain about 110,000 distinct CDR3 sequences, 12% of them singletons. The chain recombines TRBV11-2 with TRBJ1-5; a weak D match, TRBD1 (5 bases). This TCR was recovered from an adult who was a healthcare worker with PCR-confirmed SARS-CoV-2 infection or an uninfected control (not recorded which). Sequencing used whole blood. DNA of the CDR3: TGTGCCAGCAGCTTAGGTAGCGGGACGAGCCGATCTAATCAGCCCCAGCATTTT. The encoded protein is CASSLGSGTSRSNQPQHF.